Listed here is a single TCR beta chain. This clone has more than one count but fewer than ten. The antigen it recognizes is unknown. No much larger clonotype is one base removed from it; base qualities were not supplied. V is reduced by 7 bases and J by 3 bases, leaving a spacing of 12 bases between them. CDR1 is given as MNHEY and CDR2 as SVGAGI, both from the germline V gene. There are 13 amino acids in the CDR3, from cysteine to phenylalanine inclusive. CDR3 DNA only is kept here, 39 bases in frame from base 1. These data originate in a study of cytomegalovirus exposure and HLA in healthy donors (dated by TCRdb to between 2016 and 2019). Notes on the research overall: An earlier analysis of several hundred of the donors reported about 290 Gb of sequence data and approximately 110 million unique TCR beta sequences from approximately 180 million T cells. Among around 400 genotyped donors of the cohort, an average of approximately 200,000 unique TCR beta nucleotide sequences was sequenced per donor, of which about 19% were non-productive. The number of typed donors differed by locus: about 620-630 for A, B, C, DRB1 and DQB1; approximately 540 for DQA1; approximately 600 for DPA1; and roughly 450 for DPB1. To predict cytomegalovirus infection status, the study combined high-throughput TCR immunosequencing, statistical association of individual TCRs with disease status, and machine learning. The T cell repertoires of 670 or so subjects were profiled by immunosequencing and related to cytomegalovirus serostatus. Every repertoire in the discovery cohort had been generated on one and the same sequencing platform. In a later genetic analysis, genome-wide SNP genotypes for about three fifths of the roughly 670 donors were used, and that subset was treated as a discovery cohort. Rather than drawing on any new phenotypic data, the later analysis identified candidate immune exposures from TCR beta sequences and the way those sequences occurred across donors. In addition to the first cohort of approximately 670 subjects, a separate validation cohort of approximately 130 different subjects was used. HLA typing covered class I and class II loci at four-digit resolution. In an earlier analysis of about 590 of the donors, high-throughput TCR beta sequencing was used to judge whether each TCR beta V gene segment behaved as functional or pseudogenic. About 300 gigabases of sequencing data and approximately 85 million unique TCR sequences were included in an early release covering roughly 600 HLA-typed donors. A later analysis re-analyzed previously published TCR beta repertoires from about 600 donors and added high-resolution HLA genotyping to study TCR occurrence patterns. Donor age, sex, ethnicity and CMV serostatus were compiled alongside the repertoire data. Among the approximately 420 genotyped donors, about 85% belonged to the genetic ancestry cluster associated with self-reported Caucasian donors. The study was designed to test whether signatures of past pathogen exposure could be identified by cataloging public T cell receptors. Four to six DR-DQ haplotypes were handled as single units for association and clustering, since linkage in the cohort was strong. What the study reported, not specific to this receptor: In a later analysis, most CMV-associated TCR beta chains were found to appear HLA-restricted, with HLA associations seemingly driven largely by CMV exposure. Broadly in line with IMGT annotations, most TCR beta V segments showed up in productive rearrangements about 87% or about 30% of the time in an earlier analysis of 450 to 600 of the donors. CMV serostatus was the only immune exposure information available for the cohort. In both the original and validation cohorts, the classifier was reported to diagnose cytomegalovirus status with high specificity and sensitivity. A further reported finding was that TCR beta sequences accurately predicted the HLA-A and HLA-B alleles for most subjects in the first cohort. A group of highly shared sequence variants was considered likely to be a technical artifact of the sequencing pipeline. A total of 150 to 200 TCR beta chains were listed by the study as associated with cytomegalovirus. Most TCR sequences were observed very rarely across donors, whereas some public TCRs were present in many individuals. Approximately 18 rarely observed V segments, including chromosome 9 orphons, were excluded from the earlier analysis of about 500 of the donors because counts were too low. The cohort was sequenced for TCR beta chains only, and without alpha or paired-chain data the features that could be detected were limited. Roughly uniform sequencing depth across donors was assumed in presence/absence analyses, although this assumption may not hold. In a later analysis, 16,951 TCR beta sequences were associated with specific HLA alleles at a false discovery rate of 0.05. V-gene and J-gene trimming of TCR beta chains was associated with a missense DCLRE1C variant in a later genetic analysis, and the association was replicated in an independent cohort. In a later analysis, HLA-associated TCR beta chains showed more clonal expansion and lower generation probabilities than non-associated chains that were equally common. Three of the identified cytomegalovirus-associated TCR beta chains were confirmed in vitro to be specific for cytomegalovirus antigens. In a later analysis, the rate of TCR association differed among HLA loci, with DRB1 alleles having the most associated TCRs and HLA-C alleles having the fewest. When HLA alleles, especially DR and DQ, strongly co-occurred, attributing TCR associations to individual alleles was difficult. Some IMGT-functional V segments, including TRBV6-2 and TRBV6-3, could not be told apart with the 87-base-pair reads, so those segments were excluded. HLA typing was unavailable for some donors at each locus, so association tests used only the typed subset. The authors suggested that the approach could potentially be extended to other disease states and immunological phenotypes. In a later analysis, several top co-occurrence clusters were reported to appear linked to parvovirus B19, influenza, CMV and Epstein-Barr virus. Correlated functional status among segregating V segments might reflect linkage disequilibrium, but an unknown experimental factor could not be ruled out. A later genetic analysis reported fewer N-insertions in productive TCRs among donors in an Asian-associated ancestry cluster than the approximately 700-donor mean.

The method behind the library was the immunoSEQ multiplex PCR assay. A mixture of 60 forward primers for TCR Vbeta segments and 13 reverse primers for TCR Jbeta segments was used in the multiplex PCR. The CDR3 region of rearranged TCR beta genes was amplified from genomic DNA by a multiplex PCR assay. Amplified TCR beta libraries were sequenced as 87-base-pair reads on the Illumina HiSeq System. From the authors' description of their analysis: Across the 700 or so repertoires, a later analysis counted approximately 83 million unique TCR beta chains, roughly 11 million of which were shared by at least two donors. Raw reads were error-corrected and collapsed into unique sequences by a nearest-neighbor algorithm in which closely related sequences were merged to remove PCR and sequencing errors. V, D and J gene segments were assigned by aligning CDR3 sequences to IMGT reference sequences. For a sequence to be retained, at least a six-nucleotide match to both a V gene segment and a J gene segment was required. A rearrangement was called productive if the CDR3 had no stop codons and remained in frame with V and J, and every other rearrangement was called non-productive. Following IMGT convention, CDR3 was defined as the stretch from the second conserved V-encoded cysteine up to the conserved J-encoded phenylalanine. The earlier analysis of 500 to 650 of the donors excluded any sequence lacking an unambiguous match to a single V gene segment. An earlier analysis of fewer than 750 of the donors called V segments functional above 56.7% productive rearrangements and segregating when the between-donor standard deviation exceeded 5%. A statistical classification framework was developed to diagnose cytomegalovirus status using the catalog of TCR beta chain sequences. V and J gene assignment, in a later analysis, came from comparing TCR nucleotide sequences with IMGT/GENE-DB human TR gene sequences. In a later analysis, CDR3 sequences and most-parsimonious VDJ recombination scenarios were assigned using the TCRdist pipeline. In a later analysis, each TCR beta chain was defined by its CDR3 amino acid sequence together with its V-gene family, and reads lacking a unique V-gene family were excluded. As a way to deal with suspected cross-contamination and a sequencing artifact, a later analysis dropped 640 or so nucleotide sequences that were highly shared and had low generation probability. For each public chain, a later analysis derived a clonal expansion index from normalized ranks of inferred template counts within each repertoire. In a later analysis, generation probabilities were computed using a VDJ recombination model fitted to out-of-frame rearrangements, and the results were checked against IGoR. Hypergeometric tests were used in a later analysis to score TCR-TCR, TCR-HLA and TCR-CMV co-occurrence, with a repertoire-size bias correction applied to the TCR pairs. False discovery rates were estimated in a later analysis by permuting HLA or CMV assignments 20 times. In a later analysis, co-occurring TCRs were grouped using DBSCAN, with TCRdist sequence similarity added in when clustering inside HLA-allele-positive subsets. For co-occurrence clustering, repertoires with fewer than 30,000 or more than 120,000 public chains were excluded, along with roughly 5 repertoires with anomalous nucleotide sharing. The table comes from immuneACCESS by way of TCRdb, which keeps in-frame sequences with V and J called. Part of the clones is missing from these tables; in studies checked, under half for an unresolved V gene and the rest for unknown reasons. V, J and clone size reflect that table, while D and trimming were determined from the DNA. The sample table holds under 200,000 clones, of which around 82% were seen once. Of the sample, 1.5% to 2% falls within the top ten clones.

In total, 500 to 700 healthy bone marrow donors made up the cohort. All cohort members were sampled while nominally healthy, although unrecorded immune exposures were likely present. The donor was CMV seropositive and was included in the group of about 290 seropositive cohort members. A peripheral blood sample was collected from each donor, and TCR beta sequencing was performed on peripheral blood mononuclear cells. The Qiagen DNeasy Blood Extraction Kit was used to extract genomic DNA from the blood cell samples. The chain links TRBV6-5 with TRBJ2-5, with a tentative D gene TRBD1 over 5 matching bases. Specimen: PBMCs. This TCR derives from a man between 35 and 55 years old in good health and CMV-seropositive. CDR3 protein: CASKQGNEETQYF. The DNA reads as follows: TGTGCCAGCAAGCAGGGAAATGAAGAGACCCAGTACTTC.